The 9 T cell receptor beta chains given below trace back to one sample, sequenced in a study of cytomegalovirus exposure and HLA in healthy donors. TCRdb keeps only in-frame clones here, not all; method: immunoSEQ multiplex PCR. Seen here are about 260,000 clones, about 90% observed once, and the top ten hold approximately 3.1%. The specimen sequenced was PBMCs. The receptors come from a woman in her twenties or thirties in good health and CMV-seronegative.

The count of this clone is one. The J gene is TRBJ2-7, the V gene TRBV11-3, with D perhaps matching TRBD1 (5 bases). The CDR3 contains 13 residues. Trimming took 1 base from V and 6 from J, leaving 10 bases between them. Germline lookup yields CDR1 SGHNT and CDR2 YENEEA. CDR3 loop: CASSLVAGREQYF. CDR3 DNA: TGTGCCAGCAGCTTAGTAGCAGGGCGCGAGCAGTACTTC.

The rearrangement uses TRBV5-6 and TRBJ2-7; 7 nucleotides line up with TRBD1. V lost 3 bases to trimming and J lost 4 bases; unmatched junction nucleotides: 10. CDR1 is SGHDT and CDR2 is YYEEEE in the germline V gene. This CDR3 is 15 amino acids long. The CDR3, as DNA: TGTGCCAGCAGCTCATTCCGGGACAGACCTTACGAGCAGTACTTC. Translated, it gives CASSSFRDRPYEQYF.

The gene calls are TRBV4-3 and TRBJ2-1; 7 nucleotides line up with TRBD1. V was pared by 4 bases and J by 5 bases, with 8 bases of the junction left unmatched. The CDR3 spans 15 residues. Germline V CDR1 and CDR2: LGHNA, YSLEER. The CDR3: CASSLRTTGDNEQFF. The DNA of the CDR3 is TGCGCCAGCAGCCTCCGCACCACAGGGGACAATGAGCAGTTCTTC.

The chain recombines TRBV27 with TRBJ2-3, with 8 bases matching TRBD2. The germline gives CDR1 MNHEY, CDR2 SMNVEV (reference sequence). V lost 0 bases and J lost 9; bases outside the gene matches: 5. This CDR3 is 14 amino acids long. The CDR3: CASSLSGRAVTQYF. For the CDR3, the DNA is TGTGCCAGCAGTTTATCCGGGAGGGCCGTGACGCAGTATTTT.

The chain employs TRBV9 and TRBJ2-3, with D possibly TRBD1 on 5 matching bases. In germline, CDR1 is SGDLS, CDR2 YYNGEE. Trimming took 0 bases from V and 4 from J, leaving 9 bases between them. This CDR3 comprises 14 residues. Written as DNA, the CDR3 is TGTGCCAGCAGCGTAGGGGGCCGGGCAGATACGCAGTATTTT. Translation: CASSVGGRADTQYF. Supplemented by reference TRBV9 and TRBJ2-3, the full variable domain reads DSGVTQTPKHLITATGQRVTLRCSPRSGDLSVYWYQQSLDQGLQFLIQYYNGEERAKGNILERFSAQQFPDLHSELNLSSLELGDSALYFCASSVGGRADTQYFGPGTRLTVL.

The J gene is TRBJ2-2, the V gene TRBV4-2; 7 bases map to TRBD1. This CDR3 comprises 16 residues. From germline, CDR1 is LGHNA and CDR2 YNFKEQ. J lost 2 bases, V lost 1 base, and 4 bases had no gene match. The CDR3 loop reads CASSQAGQVNTGELFF. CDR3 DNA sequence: TGTGCCAGCAGCCAAGCTGGACAGGTAAACACCGGGGAGCTGTTTTTT.

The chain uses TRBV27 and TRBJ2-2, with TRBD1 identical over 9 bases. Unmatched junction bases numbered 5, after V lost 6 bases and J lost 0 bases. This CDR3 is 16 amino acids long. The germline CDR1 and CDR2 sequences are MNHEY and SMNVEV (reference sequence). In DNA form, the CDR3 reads TGTGCCAGCAGAATTACAGGGGGCGCGAACACCGGGGAGCTGTTTTTT. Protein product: CASRITGGANTGELFF.

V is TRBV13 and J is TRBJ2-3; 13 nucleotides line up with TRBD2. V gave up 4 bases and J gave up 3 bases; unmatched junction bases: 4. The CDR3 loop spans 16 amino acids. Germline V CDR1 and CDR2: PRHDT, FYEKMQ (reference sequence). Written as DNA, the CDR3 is TGTGCCAGCAGCTCCCTGGGACTAGCGGGAACAGATACGCAGTATTTT. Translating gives CASSSLGLAGTDTQYF.

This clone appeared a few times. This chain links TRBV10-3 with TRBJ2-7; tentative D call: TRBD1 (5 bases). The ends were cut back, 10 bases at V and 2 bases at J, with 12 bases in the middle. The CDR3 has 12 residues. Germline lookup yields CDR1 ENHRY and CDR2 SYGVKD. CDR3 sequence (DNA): TGTGCCACAGGGTTGGGGACCTACGAGCAGTACTTC. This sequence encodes CATGLGTYEQYF.